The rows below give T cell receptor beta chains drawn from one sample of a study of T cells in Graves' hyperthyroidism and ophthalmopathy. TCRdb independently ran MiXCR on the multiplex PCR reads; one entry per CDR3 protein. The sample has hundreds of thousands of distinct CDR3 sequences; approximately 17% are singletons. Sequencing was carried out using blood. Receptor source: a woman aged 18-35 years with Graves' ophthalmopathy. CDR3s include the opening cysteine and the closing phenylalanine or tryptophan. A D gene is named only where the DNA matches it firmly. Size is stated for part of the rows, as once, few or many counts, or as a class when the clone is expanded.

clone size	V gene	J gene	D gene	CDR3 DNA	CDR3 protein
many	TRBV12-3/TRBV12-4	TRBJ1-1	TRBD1	TGTGCCAGCAGTTTTGGGGCAGGGGGCAGCACTGAAGCTTTCTTT	CASSFGAGGSTEAFF
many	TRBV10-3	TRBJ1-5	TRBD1	TGTGCCATCCCGGACAGGGGAAAGGGCCAGCCCCAGCATTTT	CAIPDRGKGQPQHF
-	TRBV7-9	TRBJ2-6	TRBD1	TGTGCCAGCAGCTTACAACCAGGGGGCGGCTCTGGGGCCAACGTCCTGACTTTC	CASSLQPGGGSGANVLTF
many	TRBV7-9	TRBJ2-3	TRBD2	TGTGCCAGCAGCTTAACTAGCGGGGGGGCGATAGATACGCAGTATTTT	CASSLTSGGAIDTQYF
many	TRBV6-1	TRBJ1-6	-	TGTGCCAGCACAAGAAGGGGTATGCGCAATTCACCCCTCCACTTT	CASTRRGMRNSPLHF
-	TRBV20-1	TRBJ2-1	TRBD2	TGCAGTGTATGGCCGGGACTAGCGGGGGGGCGGAATGAGCAGTTCTTC	CSVWPGLAGGRNEQFF
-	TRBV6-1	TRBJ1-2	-	TGTGCCAGCGGACCCCGGATCTATGGCTACACCTTC	CASGPRIYGYTF
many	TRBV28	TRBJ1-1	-	TGTGCCAGCAGTTTCGGGGTTTCCATCATGAACACTGAAGCTTTCTTT	CASSFGVSIMNTEAFF
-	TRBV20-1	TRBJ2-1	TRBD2	TGCAGTGCTAGCTACAGGACTAGCTCCTACAATGAGCAGTTCTTC	CSASYRTSSYNEQFF
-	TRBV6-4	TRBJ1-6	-	TGTGCCAGCACCGACGCGGGGGGGGCGAGAAATTCACCCCTCCACTTT	CASTDAGGARNSPLHF
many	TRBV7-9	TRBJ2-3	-	TGTGCCAGCAGCTTAGGAGTGGGAGGAGACACAGATACGCAGTATTTT	CASSLGVGGDTDTQYF
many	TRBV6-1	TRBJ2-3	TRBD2	TGTGCCAGCACTCCTAGCGGGGGGGCCTTAGATACGCAGTATTTT	CASTPSGGALDTQYF
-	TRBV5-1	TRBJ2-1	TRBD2	TGCGCCAGCAGCTCGTCCGGGGGGGCCGGTAGTGAGCAGTTCTTC	CASSSSGGAGSEQFF
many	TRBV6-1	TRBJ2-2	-	TGTGCCAGCAGTGGACCCCACCGGGAGCTGTTTTTT	CASSGPHRELFF
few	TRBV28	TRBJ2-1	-	TGTGCCAGCAGTTTCTCAGGGGAGAGGCCCTACAATGAGCAGTCCTTC	CASSFSGERPYNEQSF
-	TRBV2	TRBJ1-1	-	TGTGCCAGCAGTGAACAGGGCGTGGCTGGAGCTTTCTTT	CASSEQGVAGAFF
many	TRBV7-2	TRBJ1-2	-	TGTGCCAGCAGCTTAGGAGTTGGTGGCTACACCTTC	CASSLGVGGYTF
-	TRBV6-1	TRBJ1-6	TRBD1	TGTGCCAGCAGCAAAGGGCCGGGACAGGGCGCTTTAACCCTCCACTTT	CASSKGPGQGALTLHF
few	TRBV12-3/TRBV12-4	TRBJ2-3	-	TGTGCCAGCAGTTTTGGGGTCCGGAACACAGATACGCAGTATTTT	CASSFGVRNTDTQYF
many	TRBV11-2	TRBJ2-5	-	TGTGCCAGCAGCTTATCTTCGGCAGGGATGGTTTTGGAGACCCAGTACTTC	CASSLSSAGMVLETQYF
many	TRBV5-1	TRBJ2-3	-	TGCGCCAGCAGCTCGGGACTCACCACAGATACGCAGTATTTT	CASSSGLTTDTQYF
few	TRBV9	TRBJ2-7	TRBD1	TGTGCCAGCAGCGTAGGGCCAGGGGGCTACGAGCAGTACTTC	CASSVGPGGYEQYF
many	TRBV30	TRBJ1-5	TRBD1	TGTGCCTGGAGTCCAGGGGGTAGAGGCAATCAGCCCCAGCATTTT	CAWSPGGRGNQPQHF
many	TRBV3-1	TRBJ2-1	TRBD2	TGTGCCAGCAGCGCCGGACTAGCGGGACTTAATGAGCAGTTCTTC	CASSAGLAGLNEQFF
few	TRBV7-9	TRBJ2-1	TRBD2	TGTGCCAGCAGCTTAAAGGGAGGGAGCTCCTACAATGAGCAGTTCTTC	CASSLKGGSSYNEQFF
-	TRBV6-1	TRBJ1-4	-	TGTGCCAGCAGTGAAGATGTCAGTATGGTAAAACTGTTTTTT	CASSEDVSMVKLFF
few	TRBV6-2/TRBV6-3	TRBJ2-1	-	TGTGCCAGCAGTTACAAAGTCTACAATGAGCAGTTCTTC	CASSYKVYNEQFF
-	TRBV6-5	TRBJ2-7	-	TGTGCCAGCAGTTACGGTAGTGGTGGCGAGCAGTACTTC	CASSYGSGGEQYF
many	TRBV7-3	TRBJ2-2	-	TGTGCCAGCAGCTTAATAGTGGGGAAGGTCGGGGAGCTGTTTTTT	CASSLIVGKVGELFF